The text below deals with one T cell receptor beta chain. Its antigen is not known. The CDR3 loop spans 18 amino acids. Trimming took 3 bases from V and 0 from J; bases not matched to a gene: 10. Germline V lookup: CDR1 SQVTM, CDR2 ANQGSEA. Sequencing was performed with immunoSEQ multiplex PCR; in TCRdb, only in-frame clones are kept and a portion is missing. The repertoire holds about 40,000 clones, with around 87% as singletons. This sample was taken from a study of T cells in localized non-small cell lung cancer. Points from the study as a whole: Greater T cell density in blood accompanied longer overall survival. Uninvolved adjacent lung had higher T cell clonality than tumor and all other tissues. Paired adjacent lung recovered a median around 59 of the top 100 tumor clones.

The origin of this receptor is a man between 35 and 75 years old with stage I lung adenocarcinoma. V and J are TRBV29-1 and TRBJ2-1; 11 positions agree with TRBD2. This specimen was peripheral blood, taken before any cancer treatment. The chain's CDR3 is CSVDPSGRMMSSYNEQFF. CDR3 nucleotides: TGCAGCGTTGATCCTAGCGGGAGGATGATGAGCTCCTACAATGAGCAGTTCTTC.